At least ten counts were recorded for the clone carrying this T cell receptor beta chain. The antigen is undetermined. Time point: persistent/refractory GD, antithyroid drugs over 5 years with positive TRAb. Generation of the TCR library employed RNA extracted from PBMCs. The patients were drawn from one endocrinology department in Xi'an, China. Germline V gene data show CDR1 as SGHAT and CDR2 as FQNNGV. V lost 4 bases to trimming and J lost 3 bases; unmatched junction nucleotides: 7. The CDR3 has 15 amino acids. TCR beta libraries were built with iRepertoire HTBI primers and Arm-PCR of CDR3 regions. One entry per CDR3 protein results from TCRdb running MiXCR on the multiplex PCR reads. The sample lists about 660,000 distinct CDR3 sequences, approximately 29% occurring once. This entry is derived from a study of regulatory T cells in long-lasting Graves disease. The study's findings and limits: Favored usage of TRBV28, TRBJ1-2 and TRBJ2-5 was recorded in persistent disease. Comparison showed that persistent patients shared more public clonotypes (about 2,700) than new patients (around 1,000).

This sequence was found in a female donor with Graves disease. The sequenced sample was peripheral blood mononuclear cells (PBMCs), obtained when the disease was refractory, from a patient treated with antithyroid drugs. V gene TRBV11-2 combines with J gene TRBJ2-7; TRBD1 matches at 9 bases. Here the CDR3 reads CASSSQGTGSYEQYF. CDR3 nucleotide sequence: TGTGCCAGCAGCTCACAAGGGACAGGGAGCTACGAGCAGTACTTC.